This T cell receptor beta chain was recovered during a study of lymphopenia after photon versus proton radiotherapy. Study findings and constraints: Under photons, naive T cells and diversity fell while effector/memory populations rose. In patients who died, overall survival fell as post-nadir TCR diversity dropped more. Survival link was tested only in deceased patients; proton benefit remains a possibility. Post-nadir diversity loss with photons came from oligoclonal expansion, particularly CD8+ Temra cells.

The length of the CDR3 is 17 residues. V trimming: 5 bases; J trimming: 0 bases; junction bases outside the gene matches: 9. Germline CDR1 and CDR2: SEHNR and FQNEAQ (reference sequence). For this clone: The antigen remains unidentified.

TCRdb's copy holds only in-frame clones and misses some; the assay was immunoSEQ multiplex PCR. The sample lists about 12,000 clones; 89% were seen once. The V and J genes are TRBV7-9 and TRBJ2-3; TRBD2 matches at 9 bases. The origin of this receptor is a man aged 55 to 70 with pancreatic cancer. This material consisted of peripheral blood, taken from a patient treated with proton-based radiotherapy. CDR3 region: CASSTRGREGSTDTQYF. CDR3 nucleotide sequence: TGTGCCAGCAGCACCCGGGGGCGGGAGGGGAGCACAGATACGCAGTATTTT.